This T cell receptor (beta chain) was obtained from a study of OX40 agonist ivuxolimab in advanced cancers. Profiling relied on immunoSEQ multiplex PCR, and the TCRdb table lists in-frame clones only, not all of them. The sample lists over 55,000 clones; about four fifths were seen once. Per the germline V gene, CDR1 is SGHTA and CDR2 is FQGNSA. The CDR3 totals 16 residues. J gave up 3 bases and V 0 bases, and 3 bases lay outside the gene matches. This specimen was CD4+ or CD8+ T cells sorted from blood, taken in a trial of the OX40 agonist ivuxolimab. The V call is TRBV7-2, the J call TRBJ1-2; TRBD1 matches at 11 bases. This sequence was found in an adult with an advanced solid tumor such as melanoma, head and neck, liver or kidney cancer. The CDR3 DNA reads TGTGCCAGCAGCTTAGCGGGGACAGGGGGGTACTATGGCTACACCTTC. This translates into CASSLAGTGGYYGYTF.